The T cell receptor (beta chain) described here comes from a study of ipilimumab plus nivolumab after autologous stem cell transplantation. This clone was seen more than once but under ten times. Trimming cost V 8 bases and J 1 base, with 10 bases left between them. The CDR3 covers 13 residues. Germline V CDR1 and CDR2: MNHEY, SMNVEV (reference sequence). This table comes from immunoSEQ multiplex PCR, and its TCRdb copy is limited to in-frame clones, with some not included. Seen here are more than 15,000 clones, around four fifths observed once, and the top ten hold roughly a tenth. The clonotype originates from a male donor with diffuse large B-cell lymphoma. The sequences come from PBMCs, collected in a trial of ipilimumab plus nivolumab as post-transplant consolidation. The V gene is TRBV27, the J gene TRBJ2-3; no definite D call. The CDR3 nucleotides read TGTGCCAGCCAACTGGAAGGCACAGATACGCAGTATTTT. Amino acid sequence: CASQLEGTDTQYF.